A single sample is the source of the 8 T cell receptor beta chains below, sequenced in a study of response to subunit inactivated influenza vaccine. TCRdb redid the calling of the RT-PCR reads with MiXCR, one entry per CDR3 protein. Of about 700,000 distinct CDR3 sequences listed, approximately 15% were seen once; the top ten hold roughly 12%. The source was PBMCs from blood, collected roughly 13 days after vaccination. Every receptor here comes from a man aged 45 to 65 who received an inactivated influenza vaccine.

This clonotype came up a few times. This chain uses TRBV5-1 with TRBJ2-7, with D possibly TRBD2 on 7 matching bases. This CDR3 has 14 residues. The ends were cut back, 4 bases at V and 5 bases at J, with 16 bases in the middle. Germline loops: CDR1 SGHRS, CDR2 YFSETQ. The chain's CDR3 is CASSLRGPHDEQYF. CDR3 DNA: TGCGCCAGCAGCCTGCGGGGGCCCCACGACGAGCAGTACTTC.

This chain links TRBV6-5 with TRBJ2-5; 10 positions agree with TRBD2. The V gene's germline CDR1 is MNHEY and CDR2 SVGAGI. V was pared by 2 bases and J by 4 bases, with 4 bases of the junction left unmatched. The CDR3 length is 15 residues. This chain's CDR3 is CASSYPSGSGETQYF. CDR3 nucleotide sequence: TGTGCCAGCAGTTACCCTAGCGGGAGTGGAGAGACCCAGTACTTC.

The V call is TRBV29-1, the J call TRBJ2-1, with D possibly being TRBD1 or TRBD2 (7 bases each). V lost 8 bases and J lost 2, with 16 bases in between. Germline-derived CDR1 and CDR2 are SQVTM and ANQGSEA. This CDR3 contains 14 residues. CDR3 in DNA: TGCAGCCTTCAGGGGGGGGGAACCTACAATGAGCAGTTCTTC. Its protein product is CSLQGGGTYNEQFF.

The chain has TRBV6-1 and TRBJ2-6, with D tentatively TRBD2 (5 bases). The CDR3 sequence is 16 residues long. Germline V gives CDR1 MNHNS, CDR2 SASEGT. V was clipped by 5 bases and J by 0 bases, with 11 bases between them. CDR3 sequence (DNA): TGTGCCAGCAGTCCCGGACTTATCTCTGGGGCCAACGTCCTGACTTTC. Protein: CASSPGLISGANVLTF.

V is TRBV19 and J is TRBJ1-1; tentatively, D is TRBD1 (5 bases). V lost 7 bases and J lost 3, with 15 bases in between. Germline CDR1 LNHDA, CDR2 SQIVND (reference sequence). The CDR3 runs 14 residues. DNA of the CDR3: TGTGCCAGTAATAAACCGATCAGGGACACTGAAGCTTTCTTT. It is translated as CASNKPIRDTEAFF.

This chain joins TRBV7-8 and TRBJ2-7; D not certain. The CDR3 is 13 amino acids. The germline gives CDR1 SGHVS, CDR2 FQNEAQ. The germline V and J ends were trimmed by 4 bases and 2 bases, with 9 bases remaining between them. As DNA, the CDR3 is TGTGCCAGCAGCTCGGCAGTCACCTACGAGCAGTACTTC. Its protein is CASSSAVTYEQYF.

The chain recombines TRBV4-3 with TRBJ2-3; D remains unclear. This CDR3 has 15 residues. V lost 3 bases to trimming and J lost 0 bases, with 10 bases between them. Germline-derived CDR1 and CDR2 are LGHNA and YSLEER. The CDR3 loop reads CASSHFLGSTDTQYF. The CDR3 nucleotides read TGCGCCAGCAGCCACTTCTTAGGGAGCACAGATACGCAGTATTTT.

The sample holds a few counts of this clonotype. The V and J genes are TRBV11-2 and TRBJ2-1, with D uncertain. Germline V gene sequence: CDR1 SGHAT, CDR2 FQNNGV. The V end lost 0 bases, the J end lost 0 bases, and 9 bases lay between the germline ends. This CDR3 has 16 amino acids. In DNA form, the CDR3 reads TGTGCCAGCAGCTTAGATCTCCCTGGCTCCTACAATGAGCAGTTCTTC. Amino acid sequence: CASSLDLPGSYNEQFF.